The 10 T cell receptor beta chains below come from one sample, sequenced in a study of blood T cell repertoires in COVID-19. The data were produced by immunoSEQ multiplex PCR, yet TCRdb's version contains in-frame clones alone and is incomplete. The table includes some 160,000 clones, around 87% detected once. The sequencing input was peripheral blood. These receptors originate from a woman in her 70s with COVID-19, enrolled during active disease.

The V gene is TRBV5-8, the J gene TRBJ1-2; D may be TRBD1 (6 bases). The length of the CDR3 is 14 residues. V was cut by 2 bases and J by 8 bases, with 16 bases left in between. Per germline, CDR1 SGHTS and CDR2 YDEGEE. CDR3 coding DNA: TGTGCCAGCAGCTTCGGCAGGGGCACGTGGGGCTACACCTTC. It codes for CASSFGRGTWGYTF.

The V call is TRBV28, the J call TRBJ1-2; 7 bases are a match to TRBD1. CDR3 length equals 14 residues. CDR1 is MDHEN, CDR2 SYDVKM, per germline. After removal of 5 bases from V and 8 bases from J, the junction contained 11 bases not matched to a gene. In DNA, the CDR3 is TGTGCCAGCAGTGTTGACAGGGCAAGGGGGGGCTACACCTTC. It translates to CASSVDRARGGYTF.

The V call is TRBV30, the J call TRBJ1-2; 10 bases map to TRBD1. The germline V gene has CDR1 GTSNPN and CDR2 SVGIG (reference sequence). This CDR3 contains 16 residues. V trimming: 5 bases; J trimming: 3 bases; junction bases outside the gene matches: 12. CDR3 sequence (DNA): TGTGCCTGGCAAACCGGGACAGGGGTCGTTTACTATGGCTACACCTTC. Translated, it gives CAWQTGTGVVYYGYTF.

CDR3 in amino acids: CASDQQGKGTEAFF. In DNA, the CDR3 is TGTGCCAGCGATCAACAGGGAAAAGGCACTGAAGCTTTCTTT. The chain combines TRBV6-5 with TRBJ1-1; tentative D call: TRBD1 (6 bases). Per germline, CDR1 MNHEY and CDR2 SVGAGI. CDR3 length: 14 amino acids. V lost 8 bases and J 4 bases, leaving 17 bases between the germline ends.

The chain is built from TRBV5-1 and TRBJ1-4, with a possible D match to TRBD1 (6 bases). Germline loops: CDR1 SGHRS, CDR2 YFSETQ. Trimming left V 2 bases short and J 5 bases short, with 10 bases between. CDR3 length: 14 amino acids. The CDR3 reads CASSLGQRNEKLFF. The CDR3, as DNA: TGCGCCAGCAGCTTAGGACAGAGGAATGAAAAACTGTTTTTT.

Here the CDR3 reads CASVWTGRTAGRTFF. For the CDR3, the DNA is TGTGCCAGCGTGTGGACAGGCCGAACCGCGGGAAGGACTTTCTTT. This chain uses TRBV6-5 with TRBJ1-1, with 7 bases matching TRBD1. The CDR3 consists of 15 residues. Trimming took 8 bases from V and 12 from J; bases not matched to a gene: 21. Per germline, CDR1 MNHEY and CDR2 SVGAGI.

The chain employs TRBV19 and TRBJ1-3; D uncertain. CDR1 is LNHDA and CDR2 is SQIVND in the germline V gene (reference sequence). Trimming cost V 6 bases and J 3 bases, with 15 bases left between them. This CDR3 has 15 residues. In DNA form, the CDR3 reads TGTGCCAGTAGCGGGGTCGCACTACTTGGAAACACCATATATTTT. Its translation: CASSGVALLGNTIYF. Full variable domain (remainder filled in from reference TRBV19 and TRBJ1-3): DGGITQSPKYLFRKEGQNVTLSCEQNLNHDAMYWYRQDPGQGLRLIYYSQIVNDFQKGDIAEGYSVSREKKESFPLTVTSAQKNPTAFYLCASSGVALLGNTIYFGEGSWLTVV.

Only one count was recorded for this clone. This sequence joins TRBV25-1 and TRBJ1-2; D may be TRBD1 (5 bases). The V end was cut by 8 bases, the J end by 5 bases, with 9 bases between. CDR3 length equals 11 residues. Looked up from germline, CDR1 is MGHDK and CDR2 is SYGVNS. The CDR3: CASQEGYGYTF. CDR3 nucleotide sequence: TGTGCCAGCCAGGAGGGGTATGGCTACACCTTC.

For this clone: The same CDR3 is also encoded by other DNA sequences in this sample. This chain links TRBV6-2 or TRBV6-3 with TRBJ2-7, with no clear D. V shed 2 bases and J shed 0 bases, with 5 bases lying between them. Germline V gene lookup returns CDR1 MNHEY and CDR2 SVGEGT. This CDR3 has 13 residues. In DNA, the CDR3 is TGTGCCAGCAGTTACAGACTCTCCTACGAGCAGTACTTC. It encodes CASSYRLSYEQYF.

V is TRBV5-1 and J is TRBJ1-2; 9 bases align to TRBD1. This CDR3 contains 13 residues. J lost 8 bases, V lost 4 bases, and 6 bases had no gene match. Germline CDR1 and CDR2: SGHRS and YFSETQ. Here the CDR3 reads CASSPDRGIGYTF. The CDR3 DNA is TGCGCCAGCAGCCCAGACAGGGGGATAGGCTACACCTTC.